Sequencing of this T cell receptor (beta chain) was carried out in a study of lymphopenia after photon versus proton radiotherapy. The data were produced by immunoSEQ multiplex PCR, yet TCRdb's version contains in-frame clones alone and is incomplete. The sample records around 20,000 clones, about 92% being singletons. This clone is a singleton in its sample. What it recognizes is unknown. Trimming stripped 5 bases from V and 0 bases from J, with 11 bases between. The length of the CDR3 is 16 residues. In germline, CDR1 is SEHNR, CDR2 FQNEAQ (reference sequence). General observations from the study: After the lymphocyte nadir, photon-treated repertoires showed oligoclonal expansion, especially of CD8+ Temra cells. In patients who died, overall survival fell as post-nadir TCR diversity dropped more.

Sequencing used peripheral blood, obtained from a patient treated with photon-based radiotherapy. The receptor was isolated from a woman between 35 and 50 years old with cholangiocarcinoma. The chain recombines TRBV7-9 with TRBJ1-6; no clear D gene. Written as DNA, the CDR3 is TGTGCCAGCAGCCCCGGGCCGAGCTCCTATAATTCACCCCTCCACTTT. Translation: CASSPGPSSYNSPLHF.